The clone carrying this T cell receptor (beta chain) has just one count. Its antigen is unidentified. Method: immunoSEQ multiplex PCR; TCRdb's copy keeps in-frame clones and lacks some. The sample lists roughly 2 million clones, approximately 96% occurring once. These data come from a study of shared clonotypes between healthy human individuals. Across the study: A few men and a couple of women, aged 18 to 49, were donors. A donor's plate count was three for CD4 naive and three for CD4 memory; CD8 naive had two and CD8 memory one. Study observations and caveats: Some clonotypes were shared by all four sorted-subset donors, while others were not shared. The non-shared ones had lower generation probabilities than the shared ones.

J gave up 8 bases and V 0 bases, and 11 bases lay outside the gene matches. CDR3 length equals 16 residues. Germline CDR1 SGDLS, CDR2 YYNGEE. This chain uses TRBV9 with TRBJ2-1; 7 bases are shared with TRBD2. The sequence was collected from a man younger than 35 in good health. Sequencing was carried out using naive CD4+ T cells sorted from blood. Stated subset: CD45RA+ positively selected. The CDR3 DNA follows: TGTGCCAGCAGCGTAGGGGAGCGGGGCGGTCTGTATGAGCAGTTCTTC. Protein: CASSVGERGGLYEQFF.